This T cell receptor beta chain was sequenced for a study of cytomegalovirus exposure and HLA in healthy donors. Notes on this clone: The antigen is undetermined.

The table came from immunoSEQ multiplex PCR; TCRdb's copy has only in-frame clones and leaves some out. The sample gives 200,000 to 250,000 clones, less than 85% of which show up once; 5.5% to 7% is in the top ten. Study observations and caveats: The authors listed over 150 TCR beta chains as cytomegalovirus-associated. In vitro work confirmed that a few CMV-associated chains recognize CMV antigens.

Germline V lookup: CDR1 SNHLY, CDR2 FYNNEI. V shed 2 bases and J shed 9 bases, with 17 bases lying between them. The CDR3 is 15 amino acids. The rearrangement joins TRBV2 to TRBJ2-1, with D possibly being TRBD1 (6 bases). The origin of this receptor is a young woman in good health and CMV-seronegative. Source material: PBMCs. CDR3: CASSETVSRGSEQFF. CDR3 nucleotides: TGTGCCAGCAGTGAAACGGTTAGCAGGGGTAGTGAGCAGTTCTTC.